The clone carrying this TCR beta chain has just a few counts. As yet, its antigen is unknown. This sample is drawn from a study of T cell repertoires in cytomegalovirus infection. As for the study in general: Recently identified HLA-C-restricted CMV epitopes and well-studied HLA-B-restricted CMV epitopes were used by the study. Public TCR beta signatures indicated both CMV infection and matching HLA type.

Points from the study as a whole: Carriers of CMV and the relevant HLA type were discriminated by public TCR beta frequency.

TCRdb recomputed calls from the reads with MiXCR, one row per CDR3 protein. This sample yields about 770,000 distinct CDR3 sequences, of which 25% to 35% are seen a single time; 13% belongs to the top ten. V was clipped by 4 bases and J by 4 bases, with 10 bases between them. The CDR3 has 13 residues. CDR1 and CDR2 (germline): SGHVS, FNYEAQ. The sequencing used cultured CD8+ T cells from PBMCs, collected from culture after CMV antigen stimulation. The J gene is TRBJ1-1, the V gene TRBV7-6, with a possible D match to TRBD1 (5 bases). The origin of this receptor is a human donor in good health (CMV status not recorded). Some clones in this sample may be carry-over from other donors' samples. CDR3 protein: CASSSPGLTEAFF. The CDR3 region has the DNA TGTGCCAGCAGCTCTCCGGGGCTCACTGAAGCTTTCTTT.